These 21 T cell receptor beta chains share one sample of origin, sequenced in a study of cytomegalovirus exposure and HLA in healthy donors. The PCR ran on 60 Vbeta and 13 Jbeta primers. The repertoire was sequenced with immunoSEQ multiplex PCR; TCRdb's copy has only in-frame clones and lacks some. The top ten clones hold approximately 2.3% of a sample with more than 130,000 clones, 80% of them seen once. Sequencing was done on a sample of PBMCs. These TCRs come from a man aged 25 to 45 in good health and CMV-seronegative.

The CDR3 spells CASSLQLAATGELFF. The DNA of the CDR3 is TGCGCCAGCAGCTTGCAACTAGCGGCAACCGGGGAGCTGTTTTTT. The chain recombines TRBV5-1 with TRBJ2-2; the match to TRBD2 covers 8 bases. The trim removed 1 base at V and 5 bases at J, leaving 4 bases unmatched. The CDR3 sequence is 15 residues long. Germline lookup yields CDR1 SGHRS and CDR2 YFSETQ.

J is TRBJ2-1 and V is TRBV18, with TRBD2 matching over 7 bases. Looked up from germline, CDR1 is KGHSH and CDR2 is LQKENI. J gave up 8 bases and V 2 bases, and 3 bases lay outside the gene matches. The CDR3 runs to 13 residues. In DNA form, the CDR3 reads TGTGCCAGCTCACCAGCGGGGGTTTATGAGCAGTTCTTC. Translating it yields CASSPAGVYEQFF.

V usage is TRBV28 and J usage is TRBJ1-5, with 7 nucleotides matching TRBD1. Germline loops: CDR1 MDHEN, CDR2 SYDVKM. The CDR3 runs 16 residues. V lost 6 bases to trimming and J lost 7 bases; unmatched junction nucleotides: 15. CDR3 residues: CASSPHRQGDLQPQHF. As DNA, the CDR3 is TGTGCCAGCAGCCCCCACAGACAGGGTGACTTACAGCCCCAGCATTTT.

The J gene is TRBJ2-2, the V gene TRBV29-1; 8 nucleotides line up with TRBD1. The ends lost 7 bases at V and 8 bases at J; junction bases unmatched: 18. The germline gives CDR1 SQVTM, CDR2 ANQGSEA. The CDR3 is made up of 16 amino acids. Written as DNA, the CDR3 is TGCAGCGCCGGACAGGGAACCAAGCGGTCCGAGGGGGAGCTGTTTTTT. Residues: CSAGQGTKRSEGELFF.

The chain has TRBV12-5 and TRBJ2-7; possible D gene TRBD1, 6 bases. Trimming took 4 bases from V and 2 from J, leaving 12 bases between them. Germline CDR1 is LGHNT and CDR2 is FRNRAP. The length of the CDR3 is 14 residues. Written as DNA, the CDR3 is TGTGCTAGTGGTTCACTTCAGGGGCCCTACGAGCAGTACTTC. It specifies CASGSLQGPYEQYF.

This clone turned up a few times. The chain uses TRBV27 and TRBJ1-6; D not resolved. Germline CDR1 MNHEY, CDR2 SMNVEV (reference sequence). Between the trimmed V and J ends, which lost 2 bases and 4 bases, there was a span of 15 bases. This CDR3 has 17 residues. Here the CDR3 reads CASSLGDLRGYNSPLHF. CDR3 in DNA: TGTGCCAGCAGTTTAGGCGATTTGCGAGGATATAATTCACCCCTCCACTTT.

This rearrangement joins TRBV5-6 to TRBJ2-1, with TRBD2 matching 8 bases. The CDR3 covers 12 residues. Per the germline V gene, CDR1 is SGHDT and CDR2 is YYEEEE. V shed 5 bases and J 9 bases; nucleotides not matched to a gene: 4. CDR3 DNA sequence: TGTGCCAGCAGATTAGCGGGAATTGAGCAGTTCTTC. Its protein product is CASRLAGIEQFF. Together with reference TRBV5-6 and TRBJ2-1, the CDR3 gives the full variable domain: DAGVTQSPTHLIKTRGQQVTLRCSPKSGHDTVSWYQQALGQGPQFIFQYYEEEERQRGNFPDRFSGHQFPNYSSELNVNALLLGDSALYLCASRLAGIEQFFGPGTRLTVL.

The chain recombines TRBV7-8 with TRBJ1-2, with 8 nucleotides matching TRBD1. Germline V gene sequence: CDR1 SGHVS, CDR2 FQNEAQ. The CDR3 loop spans 14 amino acids. V shed 5 bases, J shed 2 bases, and the junction held 4 bases outside the gene matches. As DNA, the CDR3 is TGTGCCAGCAGCGCAGGGACAGGAAACTATGGCTACACCTTC. This codes for CASSAGTGNYGYTF.

This clone showed up many times. This sequence joins TRBV6-1 and TRBJ2-7, with D tentatively TRBD2 (5 bases). From germline, CDR1 is MNHNS and CDR2 SASEGT. This CDR3 has 13 amino acids. V lost 4 bases and J lost 3, with 10 bases in between. Here the CDR3 reads CASSARTDYEQYF. The DNA for the CDR3 is TGTGCCAGCAGTGCCCGGACTGACTACGAGCAGTACTTC.

This chain joins TRBV5-4 and TRBJ2-7; maybe TRBD1 (6 bases). V was pared by 4 bases and J by 2 bases, with 13 bases between. Germline-derived CDR1 and CDR2 are SGHNT and YYREEE (reference sequence). The CDR3 has 14 amino acids. The CDR3 protein is CASSRPGAAYEQYF. For the CDR3, the DNA is TGTGCCAGCAGCCGTCCAGGGGCGGCCTACGAGCAGTACTTC.

The chain combines TRBV2 with TRBJ2-1, with 11 positions matching TRBD2. The J segment lost 5 bases and the V segment lost 8 bases, leaving 11 bases of the junction unmatched. CDR1 SNHLY and CDR2 FYNNEI come from the germline V gene. The CDR3 runs 16 residues. The CDR3 sequence: CASASPPSGRNNEQFF. The CDR3, as DNA: TGTGCCAGCGCCAGCCCCCCTAGCGGGAGGAACAATGAGCAGTTCTTC.

In regard to this clone: One end of the junction fails to match germline, which may point to a read error. V and J are TRBV5-1 and TRBJ1-2; D not certain. Germline V gene sequence: CDR1 SGHRS, CDR2 YFSETQ. The CDR3 loop spans 13 amino acids. The CDR3 region is CASSLGGNYGYPF. In DNA form, the CDR3 reads TGCGCCAGCAGCTTGGGCGGAAACTATGGCTACCCCTTC. Full variable domain (outside the CDR3, taken from reference TRBV5-1 and TRBJ1-2): KAGVTQTPRYLIKTRGQQVTLSCSPISGHRSVSWYQQTPGQGLQFLFEYFSETQRNKGNFPGRFSGRQFSNSRSEMNVSTLELGDSALYLCASSLGGNYGYPFGSGTRLTVV.

The chain is built from TRBV28 and TRBJ1-5; 9 bases are a match to TRBD1. This CDR3 has 17 amino acids. The J segment lost 0 bases and the V segment lost 3 bases, leaving 6 bases of the junction unmatched. Germline values: CDR1 MDHEN, CDR2 SYDVKM. CDR3 DNA sequence: TGTGCCAGCAGTTTCCTCACAGGGGGCATTAGCAATCAGCCCCAGCATTTT. Translated: CASSFLTGGISNQPQHF.

CDR3 sequence reads: CASNTLGGKAFF. CDR3 sequence (DNA): TGTGCCAGCAACACCCTGGGGGGGAAAGCTTTCTTT. The chain joins TRBV5-6 to TRBJ1-1; D might be TRBD1 (5 bases). V was clipped by 6 bases and J by 9 bases, with 15 bases between them. The CDR3 is 12 residues long. Germline V gene sequence: CDR1 SGHDT, CDR2 YYEEEE.

The chain joins TRBV2 to TRBJ2-7; TRBD2 aligns across 8 bases. The germline gives CDR1 SNHLY, CDR2 FYNNEI. V trimming: 6 bases; J trimming: 5 bases; junction bases outside the gene matches: 9. This CDR3 region has 14 residues. The CDR3 DNA sequence: TGTGCCAGCAGCGCCGGGGGGGCCGGCCACGAGCAGTACTTC. Translated, it gives CASSAGGAGHEQYF.

The CDR3 loop reads CASTFWEGGYEQYF. CDR3 nucleotides: TGTGCCAGCACCTTCTGGGAGGGTGGGTACGAGCAGTACTTC. The chain carries TRBV11-2 and TRBJ2-7; the match to TRBD2 covers 7 bases. The CDR3 contains 14 residues. The ends lost 7 bases at V and 4 bases at J; junction bases unmatched: 10. From germline, CDR1 is SGHAT and CDR2 FQNNGV.

The chain links TRBV7-8 to TRBJ1-1, with unresolved D. Between the trimmed V and J ends, which lost 1 base and 1 base, there was a span of 7 bases. CDR3 size: 14 residues. The V gene's germline CDR1 is SGHVS and CDR2 FQNEAQ. The CDR3 sequence is CASSLVYGNTEAFF. Written as DNA, the CDR3 is TGTGCCAGCAGCTTAGTGTACGGGAACACTGAAGCTTTCTTT.

J is TRBJ1-5 and V is TRBV6-1; weak D call: TRBD1 (6 bases). V lost 4 bases and J lost 2, with 15 bases in between. Germline loops: CDR1 MNHNS, CDR2 SASEGT. This CDR3 has 16 amino acids. CDR3 nucleotide sequence: TGTGCCAGCAGTGGCTTTGCAGGGGTGGGCAATCAGCCCCAGCATTTT. It specifies CASSGFAGVGNQPQHF.

The CDR3 nucleotides read TGTGCCAGCAGTTGGGGCCCGGAAAGTGGCTACACCTTC. Encoded protein: CASSWGPESGYTF. The chain is built from TRBV28 and TRBJ1-2; a weak D match, TRBD1 (5 bases). Germline V gives CDR1 MDHEN, CDR2 SYDVKM. V lost 4 bases and J 7 bases, leaving 13 bases between the germline ends. This CDR3 has 13 amino acids.

This chain connects TRBV19 to TRBJ1-1; D uncertain. Germline lookup yields CDR1 LNHDA and CDR2 SQIVND (reference sequence). The CDR3 has 16 residues. Trimming removed 5 bases at V and 1 base at J, with 17 bases between. CDR3 protein: CASSRADGIWNTEAFF. The CDR3 DNA follows: TGTGCCAGTAGTCGAGCGGACGGTATCTGGAACACTGAAGCTTTCTTT.

This clone has a single count. At one of its ends the junction is not consistent with the germline gene, which may arise from a read error. This chain links TRBV5-1 with TRBJ1-2, with a weak D call TRBD1 (6 bases). Germline V gene sequence: CDR1 SGHRS, CDR2 YFSETQ. This CDR3 is built from 14 residues. The CDR3 sequence: CASSLRTGNYGYPF. In nucleotides, the CDR3 is TGCGCCAGCAGCTTGCGAACAGGGAACTATGGCTACCCCTTC.